This passage covers 12 T cell receptor beta chains from one sample sequenced in a study of T cells in localized non-small cell lung cancer. Libraries were prepared by immunoSEQ multiplex PCR; TCRdb keeps only in-frame clonotypes and omits some of them. Among around 43,000 clones, around 86% were seen once, and the ten largest hold around 3.7%. The sequenced sample was peripheral blood, obtained before any cancer treatment. These receptors originate from a man aged 18-55 years with stage I lung adenocarcinoma.

The chain joins TRBV30 to TRBJ1-1; D may be TRBD1 (6 bases). V shed 1 base and J shed 3 bases, with 6 bases lying between them. The CDR3 consists of 12 residues. Germline CDR1 reads GTSNPN; CDR2 reads SVGIG (reference sequence). The CDR3 bases are TGTGCCTGGAGTGGGGGGCACACTGAAGCTTTCTTT. This gives the protein CAWSGGHTEAFF.

The V gene is TRBV9, the J gene TRBJ2-2; 7 nucleotides agree with TRBD2. Germline V gene data show CDR1 as SGDLS and CDR2 as YYNGEE. CDR3 size: 16 residues. V shed 0 bases and J 1 base; nucleotides not matched to a gene: 3. The DNA of the CDR3 is TGTGCCAGCAGCGTAGATCTAGCGGTGAACACCGGGGAGCTGTTTTTT. Translated, it gives CASSVDLAVNTGELFF.

The V gene is TRBV5-6, the J gene TRBJ1-2; 10 bases are shared with TRBD1. V was clipped by 4 bases and J by 7 bases; unmatched bases: 10. The germline V gene encodes CDR1 SGHDT and CDR2 YYEEEE. The CDR3 is made up of 15 amino acids. The CDR3 reads CASSVAGDRGIGYTF. The CDR3 bases are TGTGCCAGCAGCGTGGCAGGGGACAGGGGTATTGGCTACACCTTC.

DNA of the CDR3: TGTGCCAGCAGGACAGGGACTGCCGATGGCTACACCTTC. It codes for CASRTGTADGYTF. The chain employs TRBV6-6 and TRBJ1-2; 7 nucleotides match TRBD1. Germline V CDR1 and CDR2: MNHNY, SVGAGI (reference sequence). After removal of 6 bases from V and 6 bases from J, the junction contained 7 bases not matched to a gene. The CDR3 extends over 13 amino acids.

V usage is TRBV5-1 and J usage is TRBJ1-1; D call uncertain. Trimming shortened V by 4 bases and J by 1 base, and 11 bases separated the two germline ends. CDR3 length equals 14 residues. The V gene's germline CDR1 is SGHRS and CDR2 YFSETQ. CDR3 in DNA: TGCGCCAGCAGCCCCACCCGGGGGAACACTGAAGCTTTCTTT. Translated, it gives CASSPTRGNTEAFF.

This clone appeared a few times. The chain uses TRBV13 and TRBJ2-3; D is tentatively TRBD1 or TRBD2 (5 bases each). CDR1 is PRHDT and CDR2 is FYEKMQ in the germline V gene (reference sequence). The CDR3 loop spans 17 amino acids. Trimming took 3 bases from V and 3 from J, leaving 19 bases between them. The CDR3 bases are TGTGCCAGCAGCTTCGACCAAAGGGGACGAGGTACAGATACGCAGTATTTT. This encodes CASSFDQRGRGTDTQYF.

J is TRBJ1-1 and V is TRBV6-5; TRBD1 is a possible D gene (5 bases). Per the germline V gene, CDR1 is MNHEY and CDR2 is SVGAGI. Trimming took off 0 bases at V and 0 bases at J, with 8 bases between the two ends. This CDR3 spans 15 amino acids. CDR3 sequence (DNA): TGTGCCAGCAGTTACTCCCGGGACCTGAACACTGAAGCTTTCTTT. It encodes CASSYSRDLNTEAFF.

The chain carries TRBV11-3 and TRBJ2-3, with TRBD2 identical over 14 bases. J gave up 4 bases and V 5 bases, and 8 bases lay outside the gene matches. Germline V gene data show CDR1 as SGHNT and CDR2 as YENEEA. This CDR3 is built from 17 residues. For the CDR3, the DNA is TGTGCCAGCAGCCCGACTAGCGGGGGGGCCGGGGCAGATACGCAGTATTTT. Its protein is CASSPTSGGAGADTQYF.

In its sample, this clone was seen a few times. The chain combines TRBV19 with TRBJ1-1; tentative D call: TRBD1 (5 bases). V shed 3 bases and J shed 1 base, with 9 bases lying between them. The length of the CDR3 is 14 residues. From germline, CDR1 is LNHDA and CDR2 SQIVND (reference sequence). The CDR3 DNA follows: TGTGCCAGTAGTATGGGACGAAGGAACACTGAAGCTTTCTTT. It is translated as CASSMGRRNTEAFF.

The CDR3 nucleotides read TGTGCCAGTAGTATAGGACAGGAGGCTAGGAGCACCGGGGAGCTGTTTTTT. Protein sequence: CASSIGQEARSTGELFF. The chain is built from TRBV19 and TRBJ2-2, with D tentatively TRBD1 (6 bases). The CDR3 spans 17 residues. Germline lookup yields CDR1 LNHDA and CDR2 SQIVND (reference sequence). V was pared by 1 base and J by 4 bases, with 16 bases between. Drawing the rest from reference TRBV19 and TRBJ2-2, the complete variable domain is DGGITQSPKYLFRKEGQNVTLSCEQNLNHDAMYWYRQDPGQGLRLIYYSQIVNDFQKGDIAEGYSVSREKKESFPLTVTSAQKNPTAFYLCASSIGQEARSTGELFFGEGSRLTVL.

The chain employs TRBV15 and TRBJ1-3; TRBD1 matches 7 bases. The CDR3 consists of 15 residues. The V segment lost 4 bases and the J segment 0 bases; nucleotides outside the gene matches: 3. Per the germline V gene, CDR1 is LNHNV and CDR2 is YYDKDF (reference sequence). The CDR3 here is CATSTRTGSGNTIYF. CDR3 DNA: TGTGCCACCAGCACACGGACAGGCTCTGGAAACACCATATATTTT.

V and J are TRBV2 and TRBJ1-4; 8 bases match TRBD1. V was clipped by 2 bases and J by 8 bases; unmatched bases: 4. The CDR3 has 14 residues. Germline values: CDR1 SNHLY, CDR2 FYNNEI. The CDR3 reads CASSEQQGEEKLFF. The CDR3 nucleotides read TGTGCCAGCAGTGAACAACAGGGGGAAGAAAAACTGTTTTTT.